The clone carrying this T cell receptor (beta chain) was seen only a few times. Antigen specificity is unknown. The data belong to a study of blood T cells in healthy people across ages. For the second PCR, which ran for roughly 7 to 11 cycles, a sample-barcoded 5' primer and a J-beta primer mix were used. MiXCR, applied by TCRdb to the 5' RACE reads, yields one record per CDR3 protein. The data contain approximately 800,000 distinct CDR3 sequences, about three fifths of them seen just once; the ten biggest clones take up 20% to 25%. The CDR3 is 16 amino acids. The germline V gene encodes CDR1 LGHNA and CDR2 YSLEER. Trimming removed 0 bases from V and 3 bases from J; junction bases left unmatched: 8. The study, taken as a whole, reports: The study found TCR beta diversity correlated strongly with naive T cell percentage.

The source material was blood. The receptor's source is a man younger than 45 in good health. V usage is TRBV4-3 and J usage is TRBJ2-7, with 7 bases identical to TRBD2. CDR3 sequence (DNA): TGCGCCAGCAGCCAAGATCCGCTAGCGGACTACTACGAGCAGTACTTC. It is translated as CASSQDPLADYYEQYF.